This T cell receptor (beta chain) was obtained from a study of cytomegalovirus exposure and HLA in healthy donors. Study-level points and caveats: The classifier was said to identify cytomegalovirus status with high specificity and sensitivity. Data from an earlier analysis indicated that most TCR beta V segments were productive either about 87% or about 30% of the time. Analyzed later, most CMV-associated TCR beta chains appeared HLA-restricted.

Amplification used 60 Vbeta primers and 13 Jbeta primers. Per the authors' pipeline: The authors later counted approximately 80 million unique TCR beta chains, some 10 million of them shared. Repertoires were generated with immunoSEQ multiplex PCR, while TCRdb's copy carries only in-frame clones and drops some. V and J calls and clone size are as listed in that table; D and trimming were resolved from the DNA. This table holds about 150,000 clones, around 80% found once. V dropped 4 bases and J dropped 0 bases, with 12 bases sitting between them. Germline CDR1 is SEHNR and CDR2 is FQNEAQ (reference sequence). This CDR3 contains 16 residues. Turning to this clone: As yet, its antigen is unknown.

Sequences were obtained from PBMCs. The receptor comes from a male donor in good health and CMV-seronegative. J is TRBJ1-4 and V is TRBV7-9, with D tentatively TRBD1 (5 bases). CDR3 sequence: CASSSRQPATNEKLFF. CDR3 sequence (DNA): TGTGCCAGCAGCTCGAGACAGCCTGCAACTAATGAAAAACTGTTTTTT.